This T cell receptor beta chain was identified in a study of PD-1 blockade in classical Hodgkin lymphoma. Study outcomes and limitations: Those achieving complete response showed baseline diversity like newly diagnosed patients.

To note about this clone: Antigen unknown.

The CDR3 is 17 residues long. J was trimmed by 2 bases and V by 7 bases; bases with no gene match: 11. The germline V gene encodes CDR1 MNHEY and CDR2 SMNVEV (reference sequence). Autologous stem cell transplantation was followed by relapse in every patient, and brentuximab vedotin exposure varied. Patients showed best responses of complete response, partial response or progressive disease. Measured with immunoSEQ multiplex PCR; TCRdb has only the in-frame clones, and not every one. The data contain 10,000 to 15,000 clones, about nine tenths of them singletons. The sequenced sample was peripheral blood mononuclear cells (PBMCs), obtained at baseline. The receptor comes from a human donor with classical Hodgkin lymphoma. V is TRBV27 and J is TRBJ2-3, with 11 bases aligning to TRBD2. The CDR3 nucleotides are TGTGCCAGCAACCCAGAACGACTAGCGGGACTCACAGATACGCAGTATTTT. Translation: CASNPERLAGLTDTQYF.